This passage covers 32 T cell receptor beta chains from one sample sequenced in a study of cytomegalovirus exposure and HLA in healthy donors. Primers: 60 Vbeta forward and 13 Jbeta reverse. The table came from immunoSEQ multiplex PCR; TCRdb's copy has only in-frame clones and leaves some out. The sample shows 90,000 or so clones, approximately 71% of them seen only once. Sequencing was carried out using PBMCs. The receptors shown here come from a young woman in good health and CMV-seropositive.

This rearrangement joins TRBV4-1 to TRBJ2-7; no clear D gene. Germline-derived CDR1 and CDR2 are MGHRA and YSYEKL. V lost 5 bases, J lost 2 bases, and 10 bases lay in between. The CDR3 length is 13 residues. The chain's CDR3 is CASSNAEAYEQYF. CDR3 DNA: TGCGCCAGCAGCAATGCCGAGGCCTACGAGCAGTACTTC.

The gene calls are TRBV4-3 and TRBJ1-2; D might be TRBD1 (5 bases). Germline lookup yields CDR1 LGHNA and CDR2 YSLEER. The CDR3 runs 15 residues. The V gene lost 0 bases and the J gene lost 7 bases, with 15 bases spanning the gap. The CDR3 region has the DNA TGCGCCAGCAGCCAAGAACAGGAATCGGGGGGTGGCTACACCTTC. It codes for CASSQEQESGGGYTF.

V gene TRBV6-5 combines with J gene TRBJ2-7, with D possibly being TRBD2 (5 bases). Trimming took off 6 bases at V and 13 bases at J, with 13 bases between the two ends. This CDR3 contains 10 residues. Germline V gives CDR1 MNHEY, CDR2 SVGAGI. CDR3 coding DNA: TGTGCCAGCAGAGGACTGCTTAGCTACTTC. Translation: CASRGLLSYF.

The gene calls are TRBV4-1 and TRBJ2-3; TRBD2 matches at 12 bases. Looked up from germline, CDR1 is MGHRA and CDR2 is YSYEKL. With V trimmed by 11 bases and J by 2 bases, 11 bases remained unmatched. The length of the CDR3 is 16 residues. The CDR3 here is CASSPTSGGDTDTQYF. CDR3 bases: TGCGCCTCTAGCCCGACTAGCGGGGGCGACACAGATACGCAGTATTTT.

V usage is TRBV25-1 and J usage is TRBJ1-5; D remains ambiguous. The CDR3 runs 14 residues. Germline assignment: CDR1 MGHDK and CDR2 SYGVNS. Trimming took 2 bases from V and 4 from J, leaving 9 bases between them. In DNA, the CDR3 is TGTGCCAGCAGTGAACTTATCGTGAATCAGCCCCAGCATTTT. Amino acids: CASSELIVNQPQHF.

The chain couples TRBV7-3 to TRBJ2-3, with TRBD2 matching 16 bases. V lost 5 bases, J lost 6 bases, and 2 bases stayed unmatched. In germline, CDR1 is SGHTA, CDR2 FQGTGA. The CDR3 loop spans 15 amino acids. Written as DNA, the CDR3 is TGTGCCAGCAGCCCGGGACTAGCGGGAGGGGATACGCAGTATTTT. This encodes CASSPGLAGGDTQYF.

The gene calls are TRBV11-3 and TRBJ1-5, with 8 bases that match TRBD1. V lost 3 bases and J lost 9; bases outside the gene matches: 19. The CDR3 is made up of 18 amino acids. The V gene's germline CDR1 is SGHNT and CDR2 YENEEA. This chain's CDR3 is CASSLGDSDPDRARPQHF. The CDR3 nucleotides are TGTGCCAGCAGCTTGGGGGATTCGGACCCGGACAGGGCGAGGCCCCAGCATTTT.

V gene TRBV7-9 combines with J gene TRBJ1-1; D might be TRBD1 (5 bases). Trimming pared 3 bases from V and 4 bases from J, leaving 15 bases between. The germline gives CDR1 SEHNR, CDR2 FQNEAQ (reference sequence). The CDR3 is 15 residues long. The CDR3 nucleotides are TGTGCCAGCAGCTTTGGCGGGGGAATGGGCACTGAAGCTTTCTTT. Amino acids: CASSFGGGMGTEAFF.

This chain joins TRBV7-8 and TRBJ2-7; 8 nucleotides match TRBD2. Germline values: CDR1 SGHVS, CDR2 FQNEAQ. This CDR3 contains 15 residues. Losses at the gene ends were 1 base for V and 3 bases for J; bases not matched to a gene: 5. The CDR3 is CASSLVAGLFYEQYF. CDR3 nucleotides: TGTGCCAGCAGCTTAGTAGCGGGATTATTCTACGAGCAGTACTTC.

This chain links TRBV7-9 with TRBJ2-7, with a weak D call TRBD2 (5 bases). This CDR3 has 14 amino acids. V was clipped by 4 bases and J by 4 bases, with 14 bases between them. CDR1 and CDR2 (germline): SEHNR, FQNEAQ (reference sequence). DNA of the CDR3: TGTGCCAGCAGCTCACCTGACGGGATTTACGAGCAGTACTTC. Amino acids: CASSSPDGIYEQYF.

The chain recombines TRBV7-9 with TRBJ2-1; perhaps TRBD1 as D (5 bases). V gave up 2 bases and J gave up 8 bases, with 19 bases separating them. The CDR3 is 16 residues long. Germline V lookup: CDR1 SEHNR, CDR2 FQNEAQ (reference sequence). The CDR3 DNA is TGTGCCAGCAGCTTAATAGGTCAGGGCGTCTTCGATGAGCAGTTCTTC. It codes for CASSLIGQGVFDEQFF. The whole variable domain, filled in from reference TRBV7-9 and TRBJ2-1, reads DTGVSQNPRHKITKRGQNVTFRCDPISEHNRLYWYRQTLGQGPEFLTYFQNEAQLEKSRLLSDRFSAERPKGSFSTLEIQRTEQGDSAMYLCASSLIGQGVFDEQFFGPGTRLTVL.

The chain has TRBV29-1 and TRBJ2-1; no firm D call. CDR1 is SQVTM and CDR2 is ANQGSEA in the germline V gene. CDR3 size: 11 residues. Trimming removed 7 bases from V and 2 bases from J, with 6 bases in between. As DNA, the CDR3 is TGCAGCGCTATTACCTACAATGAGCAGTTCTTC. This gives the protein CSAITYNEQFF.

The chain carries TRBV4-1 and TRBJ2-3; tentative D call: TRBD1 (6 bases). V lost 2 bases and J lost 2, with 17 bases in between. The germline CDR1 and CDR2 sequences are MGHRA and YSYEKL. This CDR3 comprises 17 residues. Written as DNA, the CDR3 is TGCGCCAGCAGCCAATCCCTAGGGGGTACCTTCACAGATACGCAGTATTTT. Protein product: CASSQSLGGTFTDTQYF.

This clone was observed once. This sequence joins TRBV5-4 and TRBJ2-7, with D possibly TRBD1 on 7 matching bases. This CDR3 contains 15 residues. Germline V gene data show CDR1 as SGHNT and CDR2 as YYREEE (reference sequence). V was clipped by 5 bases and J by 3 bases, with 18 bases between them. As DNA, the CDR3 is TGTGCCAGCAGAAGTGCGGGACAGAGTATCTACGAGCAGTACTTC. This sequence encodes CASRSAGQSIYEQYF. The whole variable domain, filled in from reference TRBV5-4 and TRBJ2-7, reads ETGVTQSPTHLIKTRGQQVTLRCSSQSGHNTVSWYQQALGQGPQFIFQYYREEENGRGNFPPRFSGLQFPNYSSELNVNALELDDSALYLCASRSAGQSIYEQYFGPGTRLTVT.

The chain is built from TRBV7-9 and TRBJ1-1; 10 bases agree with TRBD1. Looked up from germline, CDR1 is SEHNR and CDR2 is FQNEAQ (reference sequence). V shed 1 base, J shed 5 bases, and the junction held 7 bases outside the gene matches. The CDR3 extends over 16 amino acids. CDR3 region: CASSLGPGQGGTEAFF. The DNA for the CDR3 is TGTGCCAGCAGCTTAGGCCCTGGACAGGGGGGAACTGAAGCTTTCTTT.

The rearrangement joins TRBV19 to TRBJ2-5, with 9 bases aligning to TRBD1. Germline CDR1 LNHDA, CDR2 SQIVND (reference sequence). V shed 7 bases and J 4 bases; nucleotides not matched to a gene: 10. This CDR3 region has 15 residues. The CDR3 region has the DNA TGTGCCAGTATGGGAACCGGGACAGGGAGAGAGACCCAGTACTTC. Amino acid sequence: CASMGTGTGRETQYF. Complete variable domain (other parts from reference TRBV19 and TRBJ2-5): DGGITQSPKYLFRKEGQNVTLSCEQNLNHDAMYWYRQDPGQGLRLIYYSQIVNDFQKGDIAEGYSVSREKKESFPLTVTSAQKNPTAFYLCASMGTGTGRETQYFGPGTRLLVL.

CDR3 DNA sequence: TGTGCCAGCAGTTACTCGTACGGGAGCAATCAGCCCCAGCATTTT. The encoded protein is CASSYSYGSNQPQHF. V usage is TRBV6-5 and J usage is TRBJ1-5; no clear D. The germline V gene encodes CDR1 MNHEY and CDR2 SVGAGI. The CDR3 contains 15 residues. Trimming removed 0 bases at V and 1 base at J, with 7 bases between.

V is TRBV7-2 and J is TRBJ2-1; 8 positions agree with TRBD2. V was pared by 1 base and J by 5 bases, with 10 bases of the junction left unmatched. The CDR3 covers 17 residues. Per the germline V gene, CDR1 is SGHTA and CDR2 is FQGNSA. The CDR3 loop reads CASSLESTGGGHNEQFF. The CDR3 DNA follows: TGTGCCAGCAGCTTAGAATCCACGGGCGGGGGGCACAATGAGCAGTTCTTC.

The CDR3 DNA sequence: TGTGCCAGTAGTTTCCAGGGGCACGGGGAGCTGTTTTTT. It encodes CASSFQGHGELFF. The chain is built from TRBV19 and TRBJ2-2; D might be TRBD1 (6 bases). Germline CDR1 LNHDA, CDR2 SQIVND (reference sequence). This CDR3 is built from 13 residues. Trimming took 5 bases from V and 7 from J, leaving 11 bases between them. The full variable domain, rest sourced from reference TRBV19 and TRBJ2-2, is DGGITQSPKYLFRKEGQNVTLSCEQNLNHDAMYWYRQDPGQGLRLIYYSQIVNDFQKGDIAEGYSVSREKKESFPLTVTSAQKNPTAFYLCASSFQGHGELFFGEGSRLTVL.

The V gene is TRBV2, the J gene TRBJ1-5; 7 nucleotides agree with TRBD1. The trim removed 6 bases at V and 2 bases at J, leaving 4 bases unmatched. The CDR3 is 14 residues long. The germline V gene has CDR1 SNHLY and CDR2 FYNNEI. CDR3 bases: TGTGCCAGCAGCGGGACAGACGGCAATCAGCCCCAGCATTTT. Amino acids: CASSGTDGNQPQHF.

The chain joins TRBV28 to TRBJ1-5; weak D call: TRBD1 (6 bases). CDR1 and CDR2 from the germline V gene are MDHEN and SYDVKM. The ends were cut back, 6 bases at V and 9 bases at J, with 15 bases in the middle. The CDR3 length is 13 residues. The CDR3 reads CASRSGDLRPQHF. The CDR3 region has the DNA TGTGCCAGCAGATCAGGGGACCTCAGGCCCCAGCATTTT.

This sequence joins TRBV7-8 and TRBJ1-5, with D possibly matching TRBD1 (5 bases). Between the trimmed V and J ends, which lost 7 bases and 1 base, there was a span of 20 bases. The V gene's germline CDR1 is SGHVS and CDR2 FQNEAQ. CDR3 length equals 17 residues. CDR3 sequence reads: CASTSLPRGVSNQPQHF. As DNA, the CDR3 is TGTGCCAGCACCTCCCTCCCCCGGGGGGTAAGCAATCAGCCCCAGCATTTT.

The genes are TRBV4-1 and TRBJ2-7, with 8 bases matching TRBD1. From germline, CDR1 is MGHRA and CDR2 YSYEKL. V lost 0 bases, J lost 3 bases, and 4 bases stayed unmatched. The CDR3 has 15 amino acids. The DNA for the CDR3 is TGCGCCAGCAGCCAAGATCAGGGGGCCCTCTACGAGCAGTACTTC. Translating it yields CASSQDQGALYEQYF.

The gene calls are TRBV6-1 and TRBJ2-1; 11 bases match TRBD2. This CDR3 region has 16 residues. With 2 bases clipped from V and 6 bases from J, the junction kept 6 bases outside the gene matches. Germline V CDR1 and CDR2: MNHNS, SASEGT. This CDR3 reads CASSEPSGRFLNEQFF. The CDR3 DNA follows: TGTGCCAGCAGTGAACCTAGCGGGAGGTTCCTCAATGAGCAGTTCTTC.

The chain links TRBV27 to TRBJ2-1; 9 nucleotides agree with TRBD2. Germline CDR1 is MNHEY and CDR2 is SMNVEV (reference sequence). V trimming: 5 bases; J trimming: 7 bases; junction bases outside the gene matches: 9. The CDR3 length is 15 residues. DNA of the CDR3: TGTGCCAGCAGTGACGGGTTGGCGGGAGGGAATGAGCAGTTCTTC. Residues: CASSDGLAGGNEQFF.

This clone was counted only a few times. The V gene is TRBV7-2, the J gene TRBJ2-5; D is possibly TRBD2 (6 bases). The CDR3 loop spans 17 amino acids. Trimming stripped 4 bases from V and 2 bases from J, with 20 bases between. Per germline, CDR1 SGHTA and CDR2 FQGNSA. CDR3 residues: CASSSYATAGLQETQYF. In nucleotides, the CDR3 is TGTGCCAGCAGCTCCTACGCCACCGCGGGGTTGCAAGAGACCCAGTACTTC.

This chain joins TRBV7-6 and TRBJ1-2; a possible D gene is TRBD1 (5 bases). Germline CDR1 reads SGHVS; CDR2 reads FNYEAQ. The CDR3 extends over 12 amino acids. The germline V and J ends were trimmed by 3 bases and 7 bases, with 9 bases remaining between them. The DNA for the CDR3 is TGTGCCAGCAGCTTCGGGGGACTTGGCTACACCTTC. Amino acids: CASSFGGLGYTF.

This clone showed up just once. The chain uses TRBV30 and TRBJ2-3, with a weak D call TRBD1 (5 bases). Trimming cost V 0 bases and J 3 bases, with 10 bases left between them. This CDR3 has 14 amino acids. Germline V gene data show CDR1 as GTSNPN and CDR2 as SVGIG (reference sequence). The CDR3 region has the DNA TGTGCCTGGAGTGTACGCAGGGCGACAGATACGCAGTATTTT. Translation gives CAWSVRRATDTQYF.

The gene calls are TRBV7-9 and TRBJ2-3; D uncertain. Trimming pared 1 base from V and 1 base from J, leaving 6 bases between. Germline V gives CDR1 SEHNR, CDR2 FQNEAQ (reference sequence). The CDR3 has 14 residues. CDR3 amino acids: CASSLVLGTDTQYF. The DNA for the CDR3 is TGTGCCAGCAGCTTAGTATTAGGCACAGATACGCAGTATTTT.

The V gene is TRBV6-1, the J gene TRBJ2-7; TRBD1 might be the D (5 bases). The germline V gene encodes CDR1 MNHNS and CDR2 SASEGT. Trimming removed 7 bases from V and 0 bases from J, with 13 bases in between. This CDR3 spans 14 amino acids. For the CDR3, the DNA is TGTGCCAGCACCCTGGGGCGAAGCTCCTACGAGCAGTACTTC. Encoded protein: CASTLGRSSYEQYF.

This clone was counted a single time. CDR3 in amino acids: CASSFGRVYEQYF. CDR3 nucleotide sequence: TGTGCCAGCAGTTTTGGCAGGGTTTACGAGCAGTACTTC. The chain carries TRBV27 and TRBJ2-7; tentatively, D is TRBD1 (5 bases). This CDR3 is built from 13 residues. From germline, CDR1 is MNHEY and CDR2 SMNVEV (reference sequence). Trimming took 3 bases from V and 4 from J, leaving 10 bases between them.

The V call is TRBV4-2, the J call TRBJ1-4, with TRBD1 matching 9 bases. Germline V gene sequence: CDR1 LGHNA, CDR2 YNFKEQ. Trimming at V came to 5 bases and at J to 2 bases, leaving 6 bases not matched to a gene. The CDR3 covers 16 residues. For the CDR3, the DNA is TGTGCCAGCAGCTCGACAGGGGGGGGTACTAATGAAAAACTGTTTTTT. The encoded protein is CASSSTGGGTNEKLFF.